This is a list of T cell receptor beta chains from one sample in a study of beta chain features in type 1 diabetes. Clones were sequenced by immunoSEQ multiplex PCR, and TCRdb holds only the in-frame ones, with some missing. The sample yields under 400,000 clones, around 13% seen once. Sequencing input: naive CD4+ T cells from blood. The source is a man aged 18-30 years in good health. Each CDR3 is given with its conserved first and last residue.

TRBV4-2	TRBJ1-4	CASSQDPGRSEKLFF
TRBV7-7	TRBJ2-2	CASSHRGGATGELFF
TRBV7-2	TRBJ2-1	CASSLRAASYNEQFF
TRBV5-4	TRBJ2-1	CASSVQGANEQFF
TRBV18	TRBJ2-5	CASSENRYQETQYF
TRBV19	TRBJ2-1	CASSQTSGTYNEQFF
TRBV18	TRBJ2-2	CASSRREGRTGELFF
TRBV19	TRBJ1-5	CASSVGQGRRNQPQHF
TRBV2	TRBJ1-6	CASSPLEGRNSPLHF
TRBV7-9	TRBJ2-3	CASSRDRETDTQYF
TRBV9	TRBJ1-1	CASSVVATGYTEAFF
TRBV6-6	TRBJ1-2	CASRAGGNYGYTF
TRBV4-3	TRBJ1-1	CASSQGGYFGAFF
TRBV9	TRBJ2-5	CASSPRQEAVTQYF
TRBV29-1	TRBJ2-5	CSVGRRGGWETQYF
TRBV27	TRBJ1-2	CASSPDWGQGDTGYTF
TRBV29-1	TRBJ2-5	CSVEGSQQETQYF